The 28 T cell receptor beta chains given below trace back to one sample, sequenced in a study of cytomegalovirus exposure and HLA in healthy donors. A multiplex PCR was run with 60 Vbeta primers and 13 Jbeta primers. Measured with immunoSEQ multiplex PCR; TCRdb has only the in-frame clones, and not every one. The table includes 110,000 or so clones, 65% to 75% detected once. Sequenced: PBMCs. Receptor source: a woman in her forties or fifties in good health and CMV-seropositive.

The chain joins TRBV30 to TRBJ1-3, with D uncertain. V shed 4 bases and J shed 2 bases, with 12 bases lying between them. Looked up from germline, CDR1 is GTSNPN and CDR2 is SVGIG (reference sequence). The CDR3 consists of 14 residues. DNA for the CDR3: TGTGCCTGGAATAAGATGTCAGCTGGAAACACCATATATTTT. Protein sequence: CAWNKMSAGNTIYF.

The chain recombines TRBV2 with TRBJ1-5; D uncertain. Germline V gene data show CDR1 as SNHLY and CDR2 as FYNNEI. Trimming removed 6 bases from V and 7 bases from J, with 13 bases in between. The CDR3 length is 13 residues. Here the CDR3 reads CASRATSNQPQHF. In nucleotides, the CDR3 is TGTGCCAGCAGGGCGACTTCGAACCAGCCCCAGCATTTT.

CDR3 coding DNA: TGTGCCAGCAGTTACTCTGGGACAGGGCTATACGAGCAGTACTTC. Its translation: CASSYSGTGLYEQYF. The gene calls are TRBV6-5 and TRBJ2-7, with 9 nucleotides matching TRBD1. This CDR3 is built from 15 residues. The germline gives CDR1 MNHEY, CDR2 SVGAGI. With 0 bases clipped from V and 4 bases from J, the junction kept 4 bases outside the gene matches.

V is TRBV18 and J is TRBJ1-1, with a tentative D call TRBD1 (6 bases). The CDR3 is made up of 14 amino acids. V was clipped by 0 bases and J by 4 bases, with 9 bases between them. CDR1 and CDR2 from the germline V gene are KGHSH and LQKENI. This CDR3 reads CASSPPYRATEAFF. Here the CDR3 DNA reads TGTGCCAGCTCACCACCTTACAGGGCCACTGAAGCTTTCTTT.

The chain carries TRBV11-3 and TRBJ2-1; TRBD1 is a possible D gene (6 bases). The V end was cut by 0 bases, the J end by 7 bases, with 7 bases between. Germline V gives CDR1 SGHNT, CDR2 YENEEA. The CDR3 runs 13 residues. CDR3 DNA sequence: TGTGCCAGCAGCTTAGAGGGGGCGAATGAGCAGTTCTTC. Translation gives CASSLEGANEQFF.

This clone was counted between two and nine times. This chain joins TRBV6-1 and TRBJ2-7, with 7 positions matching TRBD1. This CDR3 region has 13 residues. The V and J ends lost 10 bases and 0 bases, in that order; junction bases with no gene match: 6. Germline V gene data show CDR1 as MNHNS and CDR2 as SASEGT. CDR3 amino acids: CATVTGNSYEQYF. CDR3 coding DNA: TGTGCCACCGTGACAGGGAACTCCTACGAGCAGTACTTC.

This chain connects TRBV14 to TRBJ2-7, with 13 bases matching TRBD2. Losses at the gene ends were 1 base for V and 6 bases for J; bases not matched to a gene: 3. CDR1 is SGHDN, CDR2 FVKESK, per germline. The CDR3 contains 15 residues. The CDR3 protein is CASSQGLAGGPEQYF. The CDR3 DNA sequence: TGTGCCAGCAGCCAAGGACTAGCGGGAGGACCCGAGCAGTACTTC. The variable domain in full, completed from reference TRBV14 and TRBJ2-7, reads EAGVTQFPSHSVIEKGQTVTLRCDPISGHDNLYWYRRVMGKEIKFLLHFVKESKQDESGMPNNRFLAERTGGTYSTLKVQPAELEDSGVYFCASSQGLAGGPEQYFGPGTRLTVT.

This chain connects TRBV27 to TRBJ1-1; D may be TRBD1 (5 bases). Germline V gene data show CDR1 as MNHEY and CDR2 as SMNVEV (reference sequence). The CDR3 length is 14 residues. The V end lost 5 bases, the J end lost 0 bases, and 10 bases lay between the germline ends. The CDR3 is CASSPMTVNTEAFF. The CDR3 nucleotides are TGTGCCAGCAGTCCCATGACAGTGAACACTGAAGCTTTCTTT.

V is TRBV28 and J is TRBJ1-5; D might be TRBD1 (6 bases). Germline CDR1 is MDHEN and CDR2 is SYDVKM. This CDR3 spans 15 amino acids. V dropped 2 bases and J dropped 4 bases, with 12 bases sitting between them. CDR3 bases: TGTGCCAGCAGTTTAAACCCGGGACAAAATCAGCCCCAGCATTTT. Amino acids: CASSLNPGQNQPQHF.

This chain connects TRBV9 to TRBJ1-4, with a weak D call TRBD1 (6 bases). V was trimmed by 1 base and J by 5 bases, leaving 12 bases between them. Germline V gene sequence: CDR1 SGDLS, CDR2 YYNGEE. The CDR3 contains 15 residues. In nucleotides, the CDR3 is TGTGCCAGCAGCGTATTGTCAGGGGAGAATGAAAAACTGTTTTTT. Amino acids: CASSVLSGENEKLFF.

CDR3 protein: CASSPDRGSSYNEQFF. CDR3 coding DNA: TGTGCCAGCAGTCCGGATAGGGGGAGCTCCTACAATGAGCAGTTCTTC. J is TRBJ2-1 and V is TRBV27; D is perhaps TRBD1 (6 bases). The ends were cut back, 5 bases at V and 0 bases at J, with 14 bases in the middle. This CDR3 contains 16 residues. CDR1 is MNHEY, CDR2 SMNVEV, per germline (reference sequence).

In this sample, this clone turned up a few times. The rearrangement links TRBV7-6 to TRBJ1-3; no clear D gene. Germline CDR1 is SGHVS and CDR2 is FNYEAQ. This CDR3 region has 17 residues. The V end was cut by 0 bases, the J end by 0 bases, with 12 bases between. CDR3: CASSLAAGPLSGNTIYF. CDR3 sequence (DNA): TGTGCCAGCAGCTTAGCGGCAGGCCCCCTCTCTGGAAACACCATATATTTT.

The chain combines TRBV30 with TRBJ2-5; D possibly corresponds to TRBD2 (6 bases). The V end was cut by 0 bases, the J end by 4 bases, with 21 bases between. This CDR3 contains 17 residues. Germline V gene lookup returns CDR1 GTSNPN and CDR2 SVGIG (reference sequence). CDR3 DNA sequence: TGTGCCTGGAGTGTACCCGGCGGGGCAGGTGTGGGAGAGACCCAGTACTTC. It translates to CAWSVPGGAGVGETQYF.

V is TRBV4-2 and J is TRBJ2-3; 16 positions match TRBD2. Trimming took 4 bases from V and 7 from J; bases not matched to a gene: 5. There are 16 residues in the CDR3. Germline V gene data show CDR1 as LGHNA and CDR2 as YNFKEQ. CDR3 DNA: TGTGCCAGCAGCCGTGGGACTAGCGGGGGGGGATATACGCAGTATTTT. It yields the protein CASSRGTSGGGYTQYF.

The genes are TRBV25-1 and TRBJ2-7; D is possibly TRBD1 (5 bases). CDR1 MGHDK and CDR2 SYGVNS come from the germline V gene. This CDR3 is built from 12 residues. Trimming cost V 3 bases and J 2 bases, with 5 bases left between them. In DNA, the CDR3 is TGTGCCAGCAGTGAGACAGCCTACGAGCAGTACTTC. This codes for CASSETAYEQYF.

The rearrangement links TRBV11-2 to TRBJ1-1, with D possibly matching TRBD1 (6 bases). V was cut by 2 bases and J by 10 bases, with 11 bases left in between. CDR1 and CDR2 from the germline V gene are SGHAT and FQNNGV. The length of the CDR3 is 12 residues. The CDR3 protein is CASSLSGAAAFF. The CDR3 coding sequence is TGTGCCAGCAGCTTATCAGGGGCGGCAGCTTTCTTT.

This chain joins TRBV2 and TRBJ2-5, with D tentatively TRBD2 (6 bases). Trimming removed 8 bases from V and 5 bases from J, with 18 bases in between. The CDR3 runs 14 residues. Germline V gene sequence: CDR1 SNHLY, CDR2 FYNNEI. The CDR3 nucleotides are TGTGCCAGCTCGGTGACGGGAGAGGAGGAGACCCAGTACTTC. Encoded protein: CASSVTGEEETQYF.

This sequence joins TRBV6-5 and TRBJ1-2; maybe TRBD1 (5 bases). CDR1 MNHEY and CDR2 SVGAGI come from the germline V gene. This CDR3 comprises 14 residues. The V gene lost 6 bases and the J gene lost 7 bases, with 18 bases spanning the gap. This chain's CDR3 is CASRERDLTSGYTF. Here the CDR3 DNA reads TGTGCCAGCAGAGAGCGGGACTTGACTAGTGGCTACACCTTC.

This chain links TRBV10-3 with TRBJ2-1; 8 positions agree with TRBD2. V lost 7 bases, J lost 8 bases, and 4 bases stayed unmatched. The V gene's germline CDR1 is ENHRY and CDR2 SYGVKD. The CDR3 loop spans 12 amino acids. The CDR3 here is CAITAGGDEQFF. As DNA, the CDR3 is TGTGCCATCACGGCGGGGGGAGATGAGCAGTTCTTC.

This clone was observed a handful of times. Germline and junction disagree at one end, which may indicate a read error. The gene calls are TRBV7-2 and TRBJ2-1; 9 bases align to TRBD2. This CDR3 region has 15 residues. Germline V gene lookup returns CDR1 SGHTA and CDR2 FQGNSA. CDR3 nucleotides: TGTGCCAGCAGCGTAGCGGGAGAAAGGGAGAATGAGCAGTTCTTC. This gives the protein CASSVAGERENEQFF.

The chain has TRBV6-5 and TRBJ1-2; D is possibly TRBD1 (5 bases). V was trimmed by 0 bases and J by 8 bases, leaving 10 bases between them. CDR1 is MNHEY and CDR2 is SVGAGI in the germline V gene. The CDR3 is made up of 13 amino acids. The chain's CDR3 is CASSYSGREGYTF. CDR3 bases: TGTGCCAGCAGTTACTCGGGCAGGGAAGGCTACACCTTC.

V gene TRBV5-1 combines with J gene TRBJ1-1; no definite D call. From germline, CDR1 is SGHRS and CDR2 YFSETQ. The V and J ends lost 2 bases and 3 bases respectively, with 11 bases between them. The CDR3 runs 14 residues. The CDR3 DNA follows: TGCGCCAGCAGCTTAGGTGACACATACACTGAAGCTTTCTTT. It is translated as CASSLGDTYTEAFF.

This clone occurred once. The CDR3 sequence is CASSGSGGSTDTQYF. The CDR3 bases are TGTGCCAGCAGCGGAAGCGGGGGGAGCACAGATACGCAGTATTTT. The chain has TRBV2 and TRBJ2-3, with 9 bases matching TRBD2. V trimming: 6 bases; J trimming: 0 bases; junction bases outside the gene matches: 4. CDR1 SNHLY and CDR2 FYNNEI come from the germline V gene. The CDR3 consists of 15 residues.

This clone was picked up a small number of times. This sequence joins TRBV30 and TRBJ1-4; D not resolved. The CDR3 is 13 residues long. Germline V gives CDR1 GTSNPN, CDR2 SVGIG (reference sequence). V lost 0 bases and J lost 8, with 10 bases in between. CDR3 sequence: CAWSVSFLEKLFF. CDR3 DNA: TGTGCCTGGAGTGTATCCTTTCTCGAAAAACTGTTTTTT.

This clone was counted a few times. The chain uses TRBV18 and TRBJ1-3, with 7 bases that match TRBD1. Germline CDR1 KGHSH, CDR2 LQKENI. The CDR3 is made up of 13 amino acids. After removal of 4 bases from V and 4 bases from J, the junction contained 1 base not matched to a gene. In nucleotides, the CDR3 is TGTGCCAGCTCACGGGGACAGGGAAACACCATATATTTT. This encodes CASSRGQGNTIYF.

Written as DNA, the CDR3 is TGTGCCAGCAGGGACAGGATTAATGAAAAACTGTTTTTT. Translation: CASRDRINEKLFF. V is TRBV6-6 and J is TRBJ1-4, with 7 bases fitting TRBD1. V shed 6 bases, J shed 4 bases, and the junction held 2 bases outside the gene matches. Germline assignment: CDR1 MNHNY and CDR2 SVGAGI (reference sequence). This CDR3 contains 13 residues.

The CDR3 DNA follows: TGTGCCTGGAGTGCTGGCGGGGGGGTCACAGATACGCAGTATTTT. It is translated as CAWSAGGGVTDTQYF. The chain employs TRBV30 and TRBJ2-3; 9 positions agree with TRBD2. The CDR3 loop spans 15 amino acids. V shed 1 base, J shed 2 bases, and the junction held 4 bases outside the gene matches. In germline, CDR1 is GTSNPN, CDR2 SVGIG (reference sequence). Supplemented by reference TRBV30 and TRBJ2-3, the full variable domain reads SQTIHQWPATLVQPVGSPLSLECTVEGTSNPNLYWYRQAAGRGLQLLFYSVGIGQISSEVPQNLSASRPQDRQFILSSKKLLLSDSGFYLCAWSAGGGVTDTQYFGPGTRLTVL.

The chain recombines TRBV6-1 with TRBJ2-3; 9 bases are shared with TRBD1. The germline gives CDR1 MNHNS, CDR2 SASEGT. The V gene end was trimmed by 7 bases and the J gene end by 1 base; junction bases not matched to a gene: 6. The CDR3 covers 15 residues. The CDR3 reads CASTTGGAGTDTQYF. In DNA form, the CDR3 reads TGTGCCAGCACTACAGGGGGCGCAGGCACAGATACGCAGTATTTT.